Each of the 13 T cell receptor beta chains below was sequenced from the same sample in a study of OX40 agonist ivuxolimab in advanced cancers. Sequencing was performed with immunoSEQ multiplex PCR; in TCRdb, only in-frame clones are kept and a portion is missing. The data show just over 50,000 clones, almost 90% seen once. The sample here was CD4+ or CD8+ T cells sorted from blood, taken in a trial of the OX40 agonist ivuxolimab. The receptors here all came from an adult with an advanced solid tumor such as melanoma, head and neck, liver or kidney cancer.

V is TRBV19 and J is TRBJ1-5, with D perhaps matching TRBD1 (6 bases). Trimming cost V 11 bases and J 5 bases, with 16 bases left between them. The length of the CDR3 is 13 residues. Germline V gives CDR1 LNHDA, CDR2 SQIVND (reference sequence). Here the CDR3 reads CACTRDTDQPQHF. Written as DNA, the CDR3 is TGTGCCTGCACCCGGGACACCGATCAGCCCCAGCATTTT.

This chain connects TRBV30 to TRBJ2-3; 10 nucleotides align to TRBD2. The germline gives CDR1 GTSNPN, CDR2 SVGIG (reference sequence). The CDR3 is 14 residues long. Germline trimming cut 0 bases from V and 7 bases from J; bases unmatched to any gene: 4. DNA for the CDR3: TGTGCCTGGAGTGTACTAGCGGGAAGTCATACGCAGTATTTT. This encodes CAWSVLAGSHTQYF.

This chain connects TRBV14 to TRBJ1-6, with D perhaps TRBD1 (6 bases). Germline V gene sequence: CDR1 SGHDN, CDR2 FVKESK. This CDR3 is built from 15 residues. Between the trimmed V and J ends, which lost 1 base and 8 bases, there was a span of 12 bases. CDR3 sequence: CASSQVFRGDSPLHF. The DNA for the CDR3 is TGTGCCAGCAGCCAAGTGTTCAGGGGAGATTCACCCCTCCACTTT.

This sequence joins TRBV28 and TRBJ1-6, with 9 nucleotides matching TRBD1. Germline assignment: CDR1 MDHEN and CDR2 SYDVKM. The V segment lost 8 bases and the J segment 9 bases; nucleotides outside the gene matches: 8. The CDR3 runs 14 residues. The CDR3 spells CASSETGGSSPLHF. In DNA, the CDR3 is TGTGCCAGCTCCGAGACAGGGGGAAGTTCACCCCTCCACTTT.

The rearrangement links TRBV28 to TRBJ2-3; TRBD1 aligns across 9 bases. The trim removed 6 bases at V and 4 bases at J, leaving 8 bases unmatched. Germline V gene lookup returns CDR1 MDHEN and CDR2 SYDVKM. The CDR3 consists of 15 residues. The CDR3 here is CASSNRGPSSDTQYF. For the CDR3, the DNA is TGTGCCAGCAGCAACAGGGGGCCCTCCTCAGATACGCAGTATTTT.

The chain has TRBV25-1 and TRBJ2-1; tentative D call: TRBD2 (7 bases). The germline V and J ends were trimmed by 4 bases and 4 bases, with 11 bases remaining between them. The CDR3 runs 14 residues. CDR1 and CDR2 (germline): MGHDK, SYGVNS. This CDR3 is CASSGRGGYNEQFF. The CDR3 nucleotides read TGTGCCAGCAGTGGGAGGGGGGGTTACAATGAGCAGTTCTTC. The full variable domain, rest sourced from reference TRBV25-1 and TRBJ2-1, is EADIYQTPRYLVIGTGKKITLECSQTMGHDKMYWYQQDPGMELHLIHYSYGVNSTEKGDLSSESTVSRIRTEHFPLTLESARPSHTSQYLCASSGRGGYNEQFFGPGTRLTVL.

V and J are TRBV4-1 and TRBJ1-6, with a weak D call TRBD1 (5 bases). CDR1 and CDR2 from the germline V gene are MGHRA and YSYEKL. Trimming removed 1 base from V and 9 bases from J, with 13 bases in between. This CDR3 has 15 amino acids. The CDR3 DNA sequence: TGCGCCAGCAGCCAAGTCCAGGGAGGCGGTTCACCCCTCCACTTT. It encodes CASSQVQGGGSPLHF.

CDR3 residues: CASSSRDRGRFGTQYF. Here the CDR3 DNA reads TGTGCCAGTAGTAGCCGGGACAGGGGGCGCTTTGGGACCCAGTACTTC. This chain uses TRBV19 with TRBJ2-5; 12 bases align to TRBD1. From germline, CDR1 is LNHDA and CDR2 SQIVND (reference sequence). CDR3 length: 16 amino acids. Germline trimming cut 4 bases from V and 7 bases from J; bases unmatched to any gene: 10.

The chain couples TRBV9 to TRBJ2-3; D is unclear. Trimming removed 4 bases from V and 1 base from J, with 7 bases in between. The CDR3 length is 13 residues. Germline CDR1 reads SGDLS; CDR2 reads YYNGEE. CDR3 nucleotide sequence: TGTGCCAGCAGCCTGAAGCGCACAGATACGCAGTATTTT. The encoded protein is CASSLKRTDTQYF.

This sequence joins TRBV7-8 and TRBJ1-6, with D possibly matching TRBD1 (5 bases). Germline CDR1 reads SGHVS; CDR2 reads FQNEAQ. V lost 8 bases and J 7 bases, leaving 9 bases between the germline ends. The CDR3 covers 12 residues. CDR3 amino acids: CASDSYNSPLHF. DNA of the CDR3: TGTGCCAGCGACAGTTACAATTCACCCCTCCACTTT.

The genes are TRBV6-6 and TRBJ2-1; 12 nucleotides match TRBD2. CDR1 is MNHNY and CDR2 is SVGAGI in the germline V gene (reference sequence). The J segment lost 6 bases and the V segment lost 7 bases, leaving 7 bases of the junction unmatched. The CDR3 extends over 15 amino acids. CDR3 protein: CASTLRTSGANEQFF. As DNA, the CDR3 is TGTGCCAGCACTCTACGGACTAGCGGGGCCAATGAGCAGTTCTTC.

The chain combines TRBV19 with TRBJ2-1; 12 nucleotides agree with TRBD1. V was clipped by 5 bases and J by 7 bases; unmatched bases: 9. CDR3 length: 16 residues. CDR1 is LNHDA and CDR2 is SQIVND in the germline V gene (reference sequence). Written as DNA, the CDR3 is TGTGCCAGTAGTCCCAGGAGGGACAGGGGGCGTAATGAGCAGTTCTTC. The encoded protein is CASSPRRDRGRNEQFF.

The rearrangement links TRBV28 to TRBJ1-5, with D perhaps TRBD1 (6 bases). The CDR3 contains 15 residues. Trimming pared 1 base from V and 6 bases from J, leaving 13 bases between. Germline-derived CDR1 and CDR2 are MDHEN and SYDVKM. The CDR3 sequence is CASSLSSGDRQPQHF. CDR3 bases: TGTGCCAGCAGTTTATCCTCAGGGGATCGTCAGCCCCAGCATTTT.